The 10 T cell receptor beta chains presented below share a single source sample, sequenced in a study of beta chain features in type 1 diabetes. Expressed TCRB transcripts got sequenced, as all isolated RNA was reverse transcribed. TCRdb's copy holds only in-frame clones and misses some; the assay was immunoSEQ multiplex PCR. The table records around 300,000 clones, 7% to 9% of them present only once. The sample was central memory CD4+ T cells from blood. Receptor source: a woman in her late teens or twenties in good health.

This chain links TRBV7-9 with TRBJ1-4, with TRBD1 matching over 8 bases. The CDR3 runs 16 residues. V gave up 6 bases and J gave up 0 bases; unmatched junction bases: 6. Germline CDR1 reads SEHNR; CDR2 reads FQNEAQ (reference sequence). The CDR3 region has the DNA TGTGCCAGCAGATACGACAGGGGTGCAACTAATGAAAAACTGTTTTTT. Translating it yields CASRYDRGATNEKLFF.

This clone was counted a few times. The chain uses TRBV5-4 and TRBJ2-5, with unresolved D. Germline CDR1 and CDR2: SGHNT and YYREEE (reference sequence). The CDR3 runs 13 residues. V was cut by 2 bases and J by 7 bases, with 12 bases left in between. The CDR3 loop is CASSFRTAPTQYF. DNA of the CDR3: TGTGCCAGCAGCTTTCGCACAGCGCCGACCCAGTACTTC. The full variable domain, with the rest looked up from reference TRBV5-4 and TRBJ2-5, is ETGVTQSPTHLIKTRGQQVTLRCSSQSGHNTVSWYQQALGQGPQFIFQYYREEENGRGNFPPRFSGLQFPNYSSELNVNALELDDSALYLCASSFRTAPTQYFGPGTRLLVL.

This clone occurred a few times. The rearrangement links TRBV7-9 to TRBJ2-1; the D gene could be TRBD1 or TRBD2 (5 bases each). Germline V gene sequence: CDR1 SEHNR, CDR2 FQNEAQ (reference sequence). The CDR3 totals 15 residues. Trimming shortened V by 5 bases and J by 0 bases, and 11 bases separated the two germline ends. CDR3 sequence: CASSAGANSYNEQFF. CDR3 DNA: TGTGCCAGCAGCGCCGGGGCGAACTCCTACAATGAGCAGTTCTTC.

The chain uses TRBV28 and TRBJ2-6, with TRBD1 matching 7 bases. V shed 4 bases and J 2 bases; nucleotides not matched to a gene: 17. The CDR3 is 20 residues long. Germline CDR1 and CDR2: MDHEN and SYDVKM. The CDR3 loop reads CASSSSSITGARPGANVLTF. CDR3 sequence (DNA): TGTGCCAGCAGTTCGAGCTCGATAACAGGGGCTCGACCTGGGGCCAACGTCCTGACTTTC.

V usage is TRBV6-6 and J usage is TRBJ2-7; D is possibly TRBD1 (6 bases). Germline CDR1 is MNHNY and CDR2 is SVGAGI (reference sequence). CDR3 length: 13 amino acids. The CDR3 coding sequence is TGTGCCATCAGTGTAAGGCCTCAGGGGGAGCAGTACGTC. It encodes CAISVRPQGEQYV.

V usage is TRBV7-9 and J usage is TRBJ2-2, with 7 nucleotides matching TRBD2. The V and J ends lost 1 base and 4 bases, in that order; junction bases with no gene match: 6. The germline V gene encodes CDR1 SEHNR and CDR2 FQNEAQ (reference sequence). The CDR3 contains 16 residues. CDR3 region: CASSLVPSGITGELFF. The CDR3 DNA is TGTGCCAGCAGCTTAGTGCCTAGCGGAATCACCGGGGAGCTGTTTTTT.

The chain uses TRBV7-2 and TRBJ2-7; 8 bases map to TRBD1. Unmatched junction bases numbered 6, after V lost 1 base and J lost 4 bases. The CDR3 covers 15 residues. Germline CDR1 SGHTA, CDR2 FQGNSA. Here the CDR3 reads CASSLEGQGAYEQYF. The CDR3 coding sequence is TGTGCCAGCAGCTTAGAAGGACAGGGTGCGTACGAGCAGTACTTC.

The sample holds a few counts of this clone. The V call is TRBV7-2, the J call TRBJ2-5, with D possibly being TRBD2 (5 bases). Trimming pared 1 base from V and 2 bases from J, leaving 14 bases between. From germline, CDR1 is SGHTA and CDR2 FQGNSA. The CDR3 is 16 amino acids. CDR3 sequence: CASSLVSGKRQETQYF. The CDR3 DNA sequence: TGTGCCAGCAGCTTAGTCTCCGGGAAACGTCAAGAGACCCAGTACTTC.

The sample holds a few counts of this clone. The J gene is TRBJ2-1, the V gene TRBV5-1; TRBD1 agrees at 9 bases. Germline CDR1 is SGHRS and CDR2 is YFSETQ. The CDR3 runs 19 residues. V was pared by 4 bases and J by 2 bases, with 16 bases of the junction left unmatched. The CDR3: CASSRGQGRLPLPYNEQFF. The CDR3 nucleotides are TGCGCCAGCAGCCGTGGACAGGGGCGTCTCCCTCTCCCCTACAATGAGCAGTTCTTC.

This clone was detected only a few times. The CDR3 DNA reads TGTGCCAGCAGCCGGGACTTCGGAGAGACCCAGTACTTC. Its protein is CASSRDFGETQYF. The chain employs TRBV7-2 and TRBJ2-5; tentatively, D is TRBD2 (6 bases). This CDR3 comprises 13 residues. CDR1 and CDR2 (germline): SGHTA, FQGNSA. Trimming shortened V by 5 bases and J by 4 bases, and 11 bases separated the two germline ends.